Sequencing of this TCR beta chain was carried out in a study of blood T cell repertoires in COVID-19. Study background: Sites in the United States, Italy and Spain provided acute and convalescent COVID-19 samples.

Original processing notes: The assay estimated nucleated cells by amplifying reference gene primers. Assay used: immunoSEQ multiplex PCR; TCRdb lists only in-frame clones, some missing. V, J and clone size are taken as reported in that table, and D and trimming were inferred from the DNA itself. This sample has approximately 130,000 clones; more than 75% occur once, and the top ten carry around 4.2%. With 5 bases clipped from V and 4 bases from J, the junction kept 13 bases outside the gene matches. Germline V gene sequence: CDR1 SGHTA, CDR2 FQGNSA. CDR3 size: 17 residues. V and J are TRBV7-2 and TRBJ2-5, with 10 bases identical to TRBD1. This clonotype originated in a man aged 60-69 years with acute or convalescent COVID-19. The sequenced sample consisted of peripheral blood. Written as DNA, the CDR3 is TGTGCCAGCAGCGAAAAGGCGGGACAGGGGTTGCGAGAGACCCAGTACTTC. Its translation: CASSEKAGQGLRETQYF.